This passage covers 21 T cell receptor beta chains from one sample sequenced in a study of T-cell reconstitution after alpha-beta-depleted transplantation in children. For TCRbeta, the library was prepared with unique molecular identifiers. TCRdb called the PCR reads again in MiXCR, with one record for every CDR3 protein. Of roughly 98,000 distinct CDR3 sequences in the sample, 15% were seen once. This specimen was PBMCs, mostly from graft donor cells, taken 180 days after TCRalphabeta/CD19-depleted stem cell transplant. The origin of the receptors is a male patient between 2 and 15 years old who had a stem cell transplant for acute lymphoblastic leukemia, so the T cells may come from the graft donor.

The gene calls are TRBV5-1 and TRBJ2-1; 10 nucleotides agree with TRBD2. Trimming removed 0 bases from V and 2 bases from J; junction bases left unmatched: 5. Germline V gives CDR1 SGHRS, CDR2 YFSETQ. CDR3 length: 17 amino acids. The CDR3 nucleotides read TGCGCCAGCAGCTTGGAAACTAGCGGGGCCACCTACAATGAGCAGTTCTTC. This translates into CASSLETSGATYNEQFF.

Only a few counts were recorded for this clonotype. The rearrangement uses TRBV27 and TRBJ2-1, with 10 bases identical to TRBD2. Germline V gene lookup returns CDR1 MNHEY and CDR2 SMNVEV (reference sequence). This CDR3 spans 18 amino acids. The trim removed 3 bases at V and 0 bases at J, leaving 8 bases unmatched. CDR3 DNA sequence: TGTGCCAGCAGTTTTCCTAGCGGGGGCCCCTCCTCCTACAATGAGCAGTTCTTC. Residues: CASSFPSGGPSSYNEQFF.

The J gene is TRBJ2-5, the V gene TRBV25-1; TRBD1 agrees at 7 bases. Germline CDR1 and CDR2: MGHDK and SYGVNS. The CDR3 is made up of 17 amino acids. CDR3: CSYLIEDRVALQETQYF. CDR3 sequence (DNA): TGTTCCTACCTAATCGAAGACAGGGTGGCCCTCCAAGAGACCCAGTACTTC.

As for this clonotype: At one end, the junction sequence differs from germline, possibly due to a read error. The rearrangement uses TRBV19 and TRBJ1-5, with 9 bases lining up with TRBD1. The CDR3 is 14 residues long. Germline assignment: CDR1 LNHDA and CDR2 SQIVND (reference sequence). The CDR3 spells CASSPTGGGQLQHF. The CDR3 nucleotides are TGTGCCAGTAGTCCTACAGGGGGCGGTCAGCTCCAGCATTTT. Combining the CDR3 with reference TRBV19 and TRBJ1-5 gives the whole variable domain DGGITQSPKYLFRKEGQNVTLSCEQNLNHDAMYWYRQDPGQGLRLIYYSQIVNDFQKGDIAEGYSVSREKKESFPLTVTSAQKNPTAFYLCASSPTGGGQLQHFGDGTRLSIL.

This clonotype was seen many times. The V call is TRBV20-1, the J call TRBJ2-2; TRBD2 might be the D (5 bases). Germline V lookup: CDR1 DFQATT, CDR2 SNEGSKA (reference sequence). This CDR3 comprises 15 residues. Trimming cost V 0 bases and J 4 bases, with 12 bases left between them. The CDR3 nucleotides read TGCAGTGCTAGAGACGTGGGCGCGGGCACCGGGGAGCTGTTTTTT. It encodes CSARDVGAGTGELFF.

V and J are TRBV6-2 or TRBV6-3 and TRBJ2-1, with TRBD1 matching 9 bases. The germline V gene encodes CDR1 MNHEY and CDR2 SVGEGT. CDR3 size: 18 residues. The V and J ends lost 7 bases and 0 bases, in that order; junction bases with no gene match: 13. The CDR3 region is CASTSLWGQGYSYNEQFF. For the CDR3, the DNA is TGTGCCAGCACTTCTTTGTGGGGACAGGGTTACTCCTACAATGAGCAGTTCTTC.

This clonotype was recorded a few times. The rearrangement uses TRBV10-3 and TRBJ2-7; 7 bases line up with TRBD2. The CDR3 spans 16 residues. From germline, CDR1 is ENHRY and CDR2 SYGVKD. V lost 6 bases and J lost 0; bases outside the gene matches: 11. The CDR3 sequence: CAIRDTSAEGSYEQYF. The CDR3, as DNA: TGTGCCATCAGGGATACTAGCGCCGAGGGCTCCTACGAGCAGTACTTC.

The chain carries TRBV7-2 and TRBJ1-5, with D possibly TRBD1 on 6 matching bases. Germline loops: CDR1 SGHTA, CDR2 FQGNSA. The CDR3 length is 15 residues. Trimming pared 0 bases from V and 4 bases from J, leaving 10 bases between. CDR3 sequence: CASSLAPRGNQPQHF. The DNA of the CDR3 is TGTGCCAGCAGCTTAGCTCCCAGGGGTAATCAGCCCCAGCATTTT.

This clonotype was counted ten times or more. The chain recombines TRBV6-2 or TRBV6-3 with TRBJ2-4; 7 nucleotides line up with TRBD1. The length of the CDR3 is 13 residues. V dropped 2 bases and J dropped 7; count of bases not matched to a gene: 2. Looked up from germline, CDR1 is MNHEY and CDR2 is SVGEGT. The CDR3 nucleotides read TGTGCCAGCAGTTACGTGGGACAGAACATTCAGTACTTC. Amino acid sequence: CASSYVGQNIQYF.

This clonotype was recorded a few times. The junction does not match germline at one end; this may be a read error. The chain links TRBV20-1 to TRBJ1-2; the match to TRBD1 covers 7 bases. This CDR3 region has 11 residues. CDR1 and CDR2 from the germline V gene are DFQATT and SNEGSKA (reference sequence). CDR3 protein: CSAQTGNGHTF. CDR3 DNA sequence: TGCAGTGCACAGACAGGGAATGGCCACACCTTC.

The rearrangement links TRBV5-6 to TRBJ1-4; D may be TRBD1 (5 bases). Trimming removed 4 bases from V and 8 bases from J, with 18 bases in between. Germline V gene sequence: CDR1 SGHDT, CDR2 YYEEEE. CDR3 size: 15 residues. CDR3 in DNA: TGTGCCAGCAGCAGACGGGACGGCTCGGGGGAAAAACTGTTTTTT. This codes for CASSRRDGSGEKLFF.

This clonotype was detected only a few times. The rearrangement joins TRBV5-6 to TRBJ1-6; D is ambiguous. With 0 bases removed from V and 7 bases from J, the gap between germline ends came to 8 bases. CDR1 SGHDT and CDR2 YYEEEE come from the germline V gene. The CDR3 runs 14 residues. CDR3 region: CASSLGEPNSPLHF. In nucleotides, the CDR3 is TGTGCCAGCAGCTTGGGAGAACCCAATTCACCCCTCCACTTT.

By share, this clonotype counts as medium-sized. The chain recombines TRBV20-1 with TRBJ2-1; no clear D gene. Trimming pared 3 bases from V and 7 bases from J, leaving 10 bases between. Per the germline V gene, CDR1 is DFQATT and CDR2 is SNEGSKA (reference sequence). The CDR3 sequence is 12 residues long. The DNA of the CDR3 is TGCAGTGCTAGTTCCGGTGGGAATGAGCAGTTCTTC. This encodes CSASSGGNEQFF.

The chain links TRBV5-4 to TRBJ2-7, with 12 bases aligning to TRBD1. After removal of 3 bases from V and 7 bases from J, the junction contained 8 bases not matched to a gene. The CDR3 has 15 amino acids. Germline-derived CDR1 and CDR2 are SGHNT and YYREEE (reference sequence). CDR3 in amino acids: CASSSGDRGRLEQYF. CDR3 DNA sequence: TGTGCCAGCAGCTCCGGGGACAGGGGGCGCCTTGAGCAGTACTTC. The whole variable domain, filled in from reference TRBV5-4 and TRBJ2-7, reads ETGVTQSPTHLIKTRGQQVTLRCSSQSGHNTVSWYQQALGQGPQFIFQYYREEENGRGNFPPRFSGLQFPNYSSELNVNALELDDSALYLCASSSGDRGRLEQYFGPGTRLTVT.

This clonotype has only a few counts. The chain combines TRBV6-2 or TRBV6-3 with TRBJ2-5; D may be TRBD1 (5 bases). V was clipped by 0 bases and J by 5 bases, with 10 bases between them. The germline CDR1 and CDR2 sequences are MNHEY and SVGEGT. This CDR3 region has 14 residues. In DNA, the CDR3 is TGTGCCAGCAGTTACTCACCAGGGATGGAGACCCAGTACTTC. Amino acid sequence: CASSYSPGMETQYF.

This clonotype was observed a handful of times. This rearrangement joins TRBV7-9 to TRBJ2-3, with 9 positions matching TRBD2. CDR1 SEHNR and CDR2 FQNEAQ come from the germline V gene (reference sequence). This CDR3 contains 13 residues. After removal of 3 bases from V and 7 bases from J, the junction contained 2 bases not matched to a gene. CDR3 protein: CASSLGTSYTQYF. DNA of the CDR3: TGTGCCAGCAGCTTGGGGACTAGCTATACGCAGTATTTT.

This clonotype has only a few counts. The chain recombines TRBV6-1 with TRBJ2-3, with D possibly TRBD2 on 5 matching bases. Germline CDR1 and CDR2: MNHNS and SASEGT. The CDR3 is made up of 14 amino acids. Trimming took 6 bases from V and 4 from J, leaving 14 bases between them. The CDR3 DNA reads TGTGCCAGCAGACTTGGACTTAGTGCAGATACGCAGTATTTT. It translates to CASRLGLSADTQYF.

This clonotype occurred many times. This chain joins TRBV20-1 and TRBJ2-1; tentative D call: TRBD2 (7 bases). This CDR3 comprises 16 residues. Germline V lookup: CDR1 DFQATT, CDR2 SNEGSKA (reference sequence). V was clipped by 0 bases and J by 1 base, with 13 bases between them. CDR3 protein: CSARDKGGLSYNEQFF. The CDR3, as DNA: TGCAGTGCTAGAGATAAGGGGGGGCTTTCCTACAATGAGCAGTTCTTC.

With respect to this clonotype: Mismatch with germline at one junction end may stem from a read error. The chain employs TRBV7-2 and TRBJ2-3; D remains unclear. Germline V gene lookup returns CDR1 SGHTA and CDR2 FQGNSA. The CDR3 has 15 amino acids. The CDR3 nucleotides read TGTGCCAGCACCTTAGTGGGAAGTTACACAGATACGCAGTATTTT. Translation gives CASTLVGSYTDTQYF.

Ten or more counts support this clonotype. V and J are TRBV6-1 and TRBJ2-3; 9 nucleotides agree with TRBD2. Germline-derived CDR1 and CDR2 are MNHNS and SASEGT. The CDR3 spans 16 residues. V shed 4 bases, J shed 3 bases, and the junction held 8 bases outside the gene matches. The CDR3 DNA is TGTGCCAGCAGTGTCAGTAGCGGGAGCGGTACAGATACGCAGTATTTT. It is translated as CASSVSSGSGTDTQYF.

The chain combines TRBV12-3 or TRBV12-4 with TRBJ1-4, with 9 bases aligning to TRBD1. The CDR3 length is 15 residues. Trimming cost V 6 bases and J 8 bases; bases outside gene matches: 10. The CDR3 protein is CASSNPTGGLEKLFF. The CDR3 coding sequence is TGTGCCAGCAGCAACCCGACAGGGGGGCTGGAAAAACTGTTTTTT.